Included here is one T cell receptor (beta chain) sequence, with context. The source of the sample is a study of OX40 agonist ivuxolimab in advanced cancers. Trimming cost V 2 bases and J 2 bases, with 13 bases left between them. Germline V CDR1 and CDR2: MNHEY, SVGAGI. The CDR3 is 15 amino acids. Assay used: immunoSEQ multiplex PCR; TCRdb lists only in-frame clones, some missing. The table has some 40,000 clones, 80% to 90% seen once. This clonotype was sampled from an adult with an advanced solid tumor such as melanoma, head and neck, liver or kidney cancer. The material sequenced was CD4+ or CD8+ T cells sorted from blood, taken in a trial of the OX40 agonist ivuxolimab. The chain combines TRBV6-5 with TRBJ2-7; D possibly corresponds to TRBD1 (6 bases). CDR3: CASSYEQGTPYEQYF. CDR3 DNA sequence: TGTGCCAGCAGTTACGAACAGGGCACACCCTACGAGCAGTACTTC.